The 21 T cell receptor beta chains below come from one sample, sequenced in a study of T cells in Graves' hyperthyroidism and ophthalmopathy. RNA transcripts were the template for amplifying TCR beta CDR3 regions. The study used the HTBI primer set for a first-round RT-PCR of the TCR CDR3. One entry per CDR3 protein results from TCRdb running MiXCR on the multiplex PCR reads. This sample carries more than 500,000 distinct CDR3 sequences, approximately 14% of them seen once, and the ten largest clones take around 4%. The sequenced sample was blood. The receptors here all came from a woman between 40 and 55 years old with Graves' ophthalmopathy.

This clonotype was detected ten times or more. This rearrangement joins TRBV27 to TRBJ2-4; 9 bases line up with TRBD2. V was clipped by 5 bases and J by 6 bases; unmatched bases: 5. The CDR3 contains 14 residues. Germline V lookup: CDR1 MNHEY, CDR2 SMNVEV (reference sequence). CDR3 sequence (DNA): TGTGCCAGCAGTCACCTAGCGGGGCGAAACATTCAGTACTTC. This codes for CASSHLAGRNIQYF.

In its sample, this clonotype was seen a few times. CDR3 in amino acids: CASSLVGRTTDTQYF. The CDR3 bases are TGCGCCAGCAGCTTGGTGGGGAGGACCACAGATACGCAGTATTTT. The chain recombines TRBV5-1 with TRBJ2-3; possible D gene TRBD2, 6 bases. V lost 0 bases and J lost 2, with 10 bases in between. The CDR3 is 15 amino acids. Germline V gene lookup returns CDR1 SGHRS and CDR2 YFSETQ.

This clonotype was counted ten times or more. The chain couples TRBV27 to TRBJ2-7, with D unclear. Germline-derived CDR1 and CDR2 are MNHEY and SMNVEV (reference sequence). CDR3 length equals 15 residues. Deletions cut 5 bases from V and 4 bases from J, with 18 bases between. In DNA, the CDR3 is TGTGCCAGCAGTCCCCGAACGGGTAGGAGTTACGAGCAGTACTTC. This gives the protein CASSPRTGRSYEQYF.

This clonotype was seen many times. The chain employs TRBV13 and TRBJ2-5, with TRBD2 matching over 7 bases. Germline values: CDR1 PRHDT, CDR2 FYEKMQ (reference sequence). J lost 4 bases, V lost 5 bases, and 10 bases had no gene match. This CDR3 comprises 15 residues. CDR3 sequence (DNA): TGTGCCAGCAGCCCCCCCCTAGGGAGGGGAGAGACCCAGTACTTC. Its translation: CASSPPLGRGETQYF.

The V gene is TRBV19, the J gene TRBJ1-5; maybe TRBD1 (6 bases). Germline CDR1 is LNHDA and CDR2 is SQIVND (reference sequence). This CDR3 has 19 residues. V was shortened by 3 bases and J by 0 bases, with 21 bases between the two germline ends. The CDR3 sequence: CASSISGQGATYSNQPQHF. CDR3 coding DNA: TGTGCCAGTAGTATCTCGGGACAAGGGGCGACATATAGCAATCAGCCCCAGCATTTT.

This clonotype has at least ten counts. The chain joins TRBV6-5 to TRBJ2-3; D call uncertain. Trimming pared 0 bases from V and 1 base from J, leaving 8 bases between. Looked up from germline, CDR1 is MNHEY and CDR2 is SVGAGI. The CDR3 has 15 residues. Here the CDR3 DNA reads TGTGCCAGCAGTTACTCTTTTGAGGGCACAGATACGCAGTATTTT. Its protein product is CASSYSFEGTDTQYF.

This clonotype was seen a few times. V gene TRBV19 combines with J gene TRBJ1-5; a weak D match, TRBD1 (5 bases). The CDR3 runs to 13 residues. V was trimmed by 8 bases and J by 5 bases, leaving 13 bases between them. Germline values: CDR1 LNHDA, CDR2 SQIVND (reference sequence). The CDR3 loop reads CASVRGFYQPQHF. The CDR3 bases are TGTGCCAGTGTTAGGGGTTTCTATCAGCCCCAGCATTTT.

V usage is TRBV4-1 and J usage is TRBJ2-5, with TRBD2 as a possible D gene (6 bases). Looked up from germline, CDR1 is MGHRA and CDR2 is YSYEKL. The CDR3 loop spans 15 amino acids. V dropped 0 bases and J dropped 5 bases, with 13 bases sitting between them. The CDR3, as DNA: TGCGCCAGCAGCCAAGATCTCGGAGGGAGGGAGACCCAGTACTTC. This codes for CASSQDLGGRETQYF.

The sample holds many counts of this clonotype. The rearrangement joins TRBV29-1 to TRBJ2-3; D ambiguous. The CDR3 consists of 13 residues. Per the germline V gene, CDR1 is SQVTM and CDR2 is ANQGSEA. V was trimmed by 1 base and J by 2 bases, leaving 7 bases between them. The CDR3 is CSVEGTDTDTQYF. CDR3 DNA: TGCAGCGTTGAAGGGACGGACACAGATACGCAGTATTTT.

This clonotype was seen repeatedly, ten times or more. V and J are TRBV7-8 and TRBJ2-2; the D gene is possibly TRBD1 (5 bases). The CDR3 extends over 16 amino acids. The germline CDR1 and CDR2 sequences are SGHVS and FQNEAQ. V lost 0 bases and J 4 bases, leaving 12 bases between the germline ends. The CDR3 is CASSLAYGAPTGELFF. CDR3 bases: TGTGCCAGCAGCTTAGCGTATGGGGCTCCCACCGGGGAGCTGTTTTTT.

This clonotype was picked up many times. The chain is built from TRBV4-1 and TRBJ1-1; possibly TRBD1 for D (6 bases). This CDR3 is 16 amino acids long. Germline V lookup: CDR1 MGHRA, CDR2 YSYEKL. V gave up 3 bases and J gave up 1 base, with 15 bases separating them. CDR3 in amino acids: CASSHKDSRTNTEAFF. The CDR3 region has the DNA TGCGCCAGCAGCCACAAGGACAGTCGTACGAACACTGAAGCTTTCTTT.

This clonotype was counted many times. The chain employs TRBV6-2 or TRBV6-3 and TRBJ2-2, with a weak D call TRBD1 (5 bases). The CDR3 is 16 amino acids. CDR1 and CDR2 from the germline V gene are MNHEY and SVGEGT. Trimming removed 6 bases from V and 0 bases from J, with 14 bases in between. The CDR3 region has the DNA TGTGCCAGCAGCACACAAAAAGGGGCGAACACCGGGGAGCTGTTTTTT. It yields the protein CASSTQKGANTGELFF.

This clonotype was counted at least ten times. The V gene is TRBV29-1, the J gene TRBJ1-2; 7 bases are shared with TRBD1. This CDR3 contains 13 residues. Germline V gene sequence: CDR1 SQVTM, CDR2 ANQGSEA. The V gene end was trimmed by 3 bases and the J gene end by 6 bases; junction bases not matched to a gene: 7. The CDR3 reads CSVDRQGFDGYTF. CDR3 coding DNA: TGCAGCGTTGATCGACAGGGATTTGATGGCTACACCTTC.

This clonotype was detected only a few times. This chain links TRBV11-2 with TRBJ1-1; 8 nucleotides match TRBD1. V shed 5 bases and J 10 bases; nucleotides not matched to a gene: 6. Looked up from germline, CDR1 is SGHAT and CDR2 is FQNNGV. The length of the CDR3 is 12 residues. CDR3 residues: CASSLGQGLAFF. The CDR3 nucleotides are TGTGCCAGCAGCCTCGGACAGGGTTTAGCTTTCTTT.

This chain links TRBV6-1 with TRBJ2-7, with unresolved D. The germline V gene has CDR1 MNHNS and CDR2 SASEGT. There are 11 residues in the CDR3. The V end was cut by 8 bases, the J end by 5 bases, with 10 bases between. The CDR3 bases are TGTGCCAGCGGGATCTTAAACGAGCAGTACTTC. Translation: CASGILNEQYF.

This clonotype was detected ten times or more. V and J are TRBV20-1 and TRBJ2-7, with 14 bases fitting TRBD2. Losses at the gene ends were 6 bases for V and 9 bases for J; bases not matched to a gene: 13. This CDR3 comprises 15 residues. The germline V gene encodes CDR1 DFQATT and CDR2 SNEGSKA (reference sequence). Here the CDR3 DNA reads TGCAGTGCAAACAGCCCGGGACTAGCGGGAGACGGGCAGTACTTC. Translation: CSANSPGLAGDGQYF.

In regard to this clonotype: One base away lies a much larger clone, so this may be a sequencing read error. The chain joins TRBV7-8 to TRBJ1-6, with D possibly TRBD1 on 6 matching bases. The ends were cut back, 0 bases at V and 0 bases at J, with 6 bases in the middle. Per the germline V gene, CDR1 is SGHVS and CDR2 is FQNEAQ. This CDR3 has 16 residues. The CDR3 spells CASSLADSSYNSPLHF. CDR3 bases: TGTGCCAGCAGCTTAGCGGACAGCTCCTATAATTCACCCCTCCACTTT.

V and J are TRBV2 and TRBJ2-1, with TRBD2 matching 10 bases. The CDR3 has 15 residues. Germline assignment: CDR1 SNHLY and CDR2 FYNNEI. V lost 5 bases and J lost 3; bases outside the gene matches: 4. CDR3 sequence: CASSRTSGNYNEQFF. In DNA form, the CDR3 reads TGTGCCAGCAGTAGGACTAGCGGAAACTACAATGAGCAGTTCTTC.

Ten or more counts support this clonotype. This chain uses TRBV7-9 with TRBJ2-6; D uncertain. This CDR3 comprises 15 residues. Germline assignment: CDR1 SEHNR and CDR2 FQNEAQ (reference sequence). Trimming pared 5 bases from V and 4 bases from J, leaving 12 bases between. The CDR3 sequence: CASSTTALGANVLTF. The CDR3 DNA sequence: TGTGCCAGCAGCACAACGGCTCTGGGGGCCAACGTCCTGACTTTC.

This clonotype was observed at least ten times. This chain connects TRBV20-1 to TRBJ1-2; a weak D match, TRBD1 (6 bases). V shed 3 bases and J shed 3 bases, with 11 bases lying between them. The germline V gene has CDR1 DFQATT and CDR2 SNEGSKA (reference sequence). The CDR3 totals 13 residues. This CDR3 reads CSASVQGDYGYTF. CDR3 DNA sequence: TGCAGTGCTAGTGTACAGGGCGACTATGGCTACACCTTC.

This chain joins TRBV5-6 and TRBJ1-2; D may be TRBD1 (6 bases). V lost 3 bases and J 2 bases, leaving 11 bases between the germline ends. Per the germline V gene, CDR1 is SGHDT and CDR2 is YYEEEE. The CDR3 covers 14 residues. The CDR3 DNA reads TGTGCCAGCAGCTCCGTGGACAGCAACTATGGCTACACCTTC. Its protein is CASSSVDSNYGYTF.